This T cell receptor beta chain originates from a study of graft-versus-host responses after intestinal transplantation. The wider study: All recipients got anti-thymocyte globulin induction, then tacrolimus and steroids for approximately 3 years.

Study conclusions and caveats: Researchers found peak circulating GvH clone levels linked to early post-transplant HvG declines. Among recipient marrow samples, GvH clones were found; some appeared first in ileum or blood.

Germline assignment: CDR1 SGDLS and CDR2 YYNGEE. The CDR3 is 14 amino acids. The V end was cut by 6 bases, the J end by 5 bases, with 15 bases between. The table came from immunoSEQ multiplex PCR; TCRdb's copy has only in-frame clones and leaves some out. The table includes 150,000 or so clones, 92% detected once. With regard to this clone: Its cognate antigen is unknown.

The sequence was obtained from a human donor who received an intestinal transplant. The J gene is TRBJ2-1, the V gene TRBV9, with D tentatively TRBD2 (5 bases). Sequencing was performed on unstimulated CD4+ T cells sorted from spleen or lymph node cells, taken before intestinal transplant. The CDR3 bases are TGTGCCAGCACTACTAGTCTCGTTAACAATGAGCAGTTCTTC. Its translation: CASTTSLVNNEQFF.